This T cell receptor (beta chain) was retrieved from a study of monozygotic twins with inflammatory bowel disease. Whole-study results and caveats: On the inverse Simpson index, IBD patients scored lower for TCRbeta diversity than healthy co-twins. Healthy twins showed more clonotype sharing with others than IBD patients, especially patients with disease activity. There was no support for any single strong signal or clonotype associated with IBD.

A word on this clonotype: Its target is not known.

Germline V lookup: CDR1 SGHAT, CDR2 FQNNGV. The CDR3 is made up of 15 amino acids. TCRdb re-called the 5' RACE reads; one entry per CDR3 protein, DNA not given. The sample data list more than 300,000 distinct CDR3 sequences. This receptor was obtained from a human donor with ulcerative colitis or Crohn's disease, or a healthy co-twin of an affected twin (not recorded which). Sequencing used blood. The V gene is TRBV11-2, the J gene TRBJ2-1. CDR3: CASSIYRSSYNEQFF.